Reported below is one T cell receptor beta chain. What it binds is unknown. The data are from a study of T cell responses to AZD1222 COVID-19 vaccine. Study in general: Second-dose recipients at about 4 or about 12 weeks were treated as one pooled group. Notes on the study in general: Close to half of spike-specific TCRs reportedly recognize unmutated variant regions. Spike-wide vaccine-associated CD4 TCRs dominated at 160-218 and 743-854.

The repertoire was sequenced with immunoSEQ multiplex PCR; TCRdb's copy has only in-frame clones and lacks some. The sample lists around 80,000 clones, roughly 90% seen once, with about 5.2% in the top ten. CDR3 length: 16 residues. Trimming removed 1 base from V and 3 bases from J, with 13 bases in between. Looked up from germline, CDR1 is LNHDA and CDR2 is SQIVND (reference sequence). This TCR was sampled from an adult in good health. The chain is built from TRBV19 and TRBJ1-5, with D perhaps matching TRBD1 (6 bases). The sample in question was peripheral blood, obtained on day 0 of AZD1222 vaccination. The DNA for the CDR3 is TGTGCCAGTAGTATAGCTAGGGGGGTAAACAATCAGCCCCAGCATTTT. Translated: CASSIARGVNNQPQHF.